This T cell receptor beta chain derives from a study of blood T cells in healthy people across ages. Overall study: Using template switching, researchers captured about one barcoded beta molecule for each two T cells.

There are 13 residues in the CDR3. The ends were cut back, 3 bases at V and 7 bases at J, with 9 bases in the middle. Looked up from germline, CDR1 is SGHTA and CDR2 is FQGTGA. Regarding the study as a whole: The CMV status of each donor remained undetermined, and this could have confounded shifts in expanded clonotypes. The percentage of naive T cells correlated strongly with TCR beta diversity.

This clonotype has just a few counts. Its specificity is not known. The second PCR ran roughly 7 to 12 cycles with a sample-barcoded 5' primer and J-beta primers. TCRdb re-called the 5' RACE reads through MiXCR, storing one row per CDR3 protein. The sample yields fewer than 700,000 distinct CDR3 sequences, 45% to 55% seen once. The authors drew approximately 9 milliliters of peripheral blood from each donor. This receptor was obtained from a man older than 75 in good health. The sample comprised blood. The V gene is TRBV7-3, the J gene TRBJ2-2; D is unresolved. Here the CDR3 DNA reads TGTGCCAGCAGCTTCCTTAGCAGCGGGGAGCTGTTTTTT. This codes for CASSFLSSGELFF. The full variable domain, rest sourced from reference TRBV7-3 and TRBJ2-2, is GAGVSQTPSNKVTEKGKYVELRCDPISGHTALYWYRQSLGQGPEFLIYFQGTGAADDSGLPNDRFFAVRPEGSVSTLKIQRTERGDSAVYLCASSFLSSGELFFGEGSRLTVL.